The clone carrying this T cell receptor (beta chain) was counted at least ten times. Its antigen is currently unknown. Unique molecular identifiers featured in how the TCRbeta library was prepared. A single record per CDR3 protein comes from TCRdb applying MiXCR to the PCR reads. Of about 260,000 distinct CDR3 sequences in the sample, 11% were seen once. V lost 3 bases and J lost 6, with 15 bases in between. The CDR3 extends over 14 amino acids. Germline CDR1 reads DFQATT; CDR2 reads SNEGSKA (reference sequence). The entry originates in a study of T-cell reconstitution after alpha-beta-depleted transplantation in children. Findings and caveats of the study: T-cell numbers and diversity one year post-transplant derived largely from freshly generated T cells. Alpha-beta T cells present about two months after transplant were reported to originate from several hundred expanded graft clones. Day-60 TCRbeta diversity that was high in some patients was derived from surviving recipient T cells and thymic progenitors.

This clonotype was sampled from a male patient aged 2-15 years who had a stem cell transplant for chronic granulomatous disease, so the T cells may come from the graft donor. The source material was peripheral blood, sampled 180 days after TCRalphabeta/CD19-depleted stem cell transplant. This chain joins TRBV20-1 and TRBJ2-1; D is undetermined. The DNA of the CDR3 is TGCAGTGCTAGGTCGCGGATTTGGGGCAATGAGCAGTTCTTC. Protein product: CSARSRIWGNEQFF.